This entry lists 19 T cell receptor beta chains sequenced from one sample in a study of T-cell memory formation after mild COVID-19. TCRdb reprocessed the 5' RACE reads via MiXCR and lists one record per CDR3 protein. The table lists some 250,000 distinct CDR3 sequences, 8% to 9.5% of them singletons, with around 20% in the top ten. Sample: PBMCs or a T cell subset sorted from them (not recorded which). The receptors shown here come from a man younger than 30 who had mild COVID-19 (a few samples of this study predate the infection). Cell type and time point are not known.

This clonotype occurred a few times. The chain combines TRBV4-3 with TRBJ2-7, with D perhaps TRBD2 (6 bases). From germline, CDR1 is LGHNA and CDR2 YSLEER. The CDR3 covers 16 residues. V was clipped by 2 bases and J by 6 bases, with 20 bases between them. CDR3 in DNA: TGCGCCAGCAGCCAAAAGCGAGGTTGTGCGGGGACCGAGCAGTACGTC. Its translation: CASSQKRGCAGTEQYV.

J is TRBJ2-7 and V is TRBV18; weak D call: TRBD2 (5 bases). Trimming removed 6 bases from V and 4 bases from J, with 10 bases in between. The CDR3 runs to 12 residues. Germline CDR1 reads KGHSH; CDR2 reads LQKENI. The chain's CDR3 is CASSHSDYEQYF. DNA of the CDR3: TGTGCCAGCTCCCATAGCGATTACGAGCAGTACTTC.

DNA for the CDR3: TGTGCCAGCAGCCCGGGGAATGAGGTTGGGACCCAGTACTTC. Protein product: CASSPGNEVGTQYF. The J gene is TRBJ2-5, the V gene TRBV11-1; the D gene is possibly TRBD2 (5 bases). Trimming shortened V by 5 bases and J by 7 bases, and 17 bases separated the two germline ends. Germline loops: CDR1 SGHAT, CDR2 FQDESV (reference sequence). The CDR3 is 14 amino acids.

This clonotype occurred a few times. The rearrangement joins TRBV20-1 to TRBJ2-3; TRBD2 aligns across 9 bases. The CDR3 is made up of 14 amino acids. The germline gives CDR1 DFQATT, CDR2 SNEGSKA (reference sequence). V lost 6 bases to trimming and J lost 2 bases; unmatched junction nucleotides: 6. The CDR3 loop is CSAIAGVPTDTQYF. The CDR3 nucleotides read TGCAGTGCAATAGCGGGGGTCCCCACAGATACGCAGTATTTT.

The rearrangement uses TRBV27 and TRBJ2-3; tentative D call: TRBD2 (6 bases). Germline V gives CDR1 MNHEY, CDR2 SMNVEV (reference sequence). V was trimmed by 0 bases and J by 1 base, leaving 11 bases between them. This CDR3 has 16 residues. For the CDR3, the DNA is TGTGCCAGCAGTTTATCTGGGGGGTTCGGCACAGATACGCAGTATTTT. Translating gives CASSLSGGFGTDTQYF.

This clonotype was counted ten times or more. The chain carries TRBV12-3 or TRBV12-4 and TRBJ1-1, with TRBD1 matching over 7 bases. The length of the CDR3 is 14 residues. V dropped 6 bases and J dropped 3; count of bases not matched to a gene: 7. CDR3 in amino acids: CASSPGQGDTEAFF. CDR3 nucleotides: TGTGCCAGCAGCCCGGGGCAGGGGGACACTGAAGCTTTCTTT.

This clonotype came up many times. The chain couples TRBV5-1 to TRBJ2-1; the match to TRBD1 covers 7 bases. Germline V gene data show CDR1 as SGHRS and CDR2 as YFSETQ. This CDR3 comprises 15 residues. J lost 3 bases, V lost 0 bases, and 3 bases had no gene match. DNA for the CDR3: TGCGCCAGCAGCTTGGAGACAGGGAACTACAATGAGCAGTTCTTC. As protein: CASSLETGNYNEQFF.

J is TRBJ1-2 and V is TRBV7-2, with D hard to call. V lost 6 bases and J lost 1, with 9 bases in between. CDR1 and CDR2 (germline): SGHTA, FQGNSA. CDR3 length equals 13 residues. The CDR3 DNA is TGTGCCAGCAGTTCCTATATTAACTATGGCTACACCTTC. It translates to CASSSYINYGYTF.

This clonotype was observed many times. The CDR3 sequence: CASSQDRPSGNTIYF. In nucleotides, the CDR3 is TGTGCCAGCAGCCAGGACAGGCCCTCTGGAAACACCATATATTTT. The rearrangement links TRBV6-5 to TRBJ1-3; the match to TRBD1 covers 7 bases. Looked up from germline, CDR1 is MNHEY and CDR2 is SVGAGI. This CDR3 has 15 residues. The ends lost 6 bases at V and 0 bases at J; junction bases unmatched: 5.

The chain recombines TRBV5-1 with TRBJ1-1; D is unresolved. The length of the CDR3 is 13 residues. Trimming removed 4 bases at V and 3 bases at J, with 10 bases between. Germline-derived CDR1 and CDR2 are SGHRS and YFSETQ. The CDR3 DNA sequence: TGCGCCAGCAGCCTGTCCGGGGACACTGAAGCTTTCTTT. Amino acid sequence: CASSLSGDTEAFF.

In this sample, this clonotype turned up a few times. The chain employs TRBV20-1 and TRBJ1-2; D is unclear. The V end was cut by 1 base, the J end by 0 bases, with 12 bases between. In germline, CDR1 is DFQATT, CDR2 SNEGSKA (reference sequence). This CDR3 contains 15 residues. CDR3 in DNA: TGCAGTGCTAGAGTTTGGGAGTTCGCTAACTATGGCTACACCTTC. Encoded protein: CSARVWEFANYGYTF.

This clonotype was counted only a few times. The chain links TRBV24-1 to TRBJ2-3; TRBD2 agrees at 12 bases. The CDR3 extends over 16 amino acids. Germline trimming cut 3 bases from V and 3 bases from J; bases unmatched to any gene: 3. Germline CDR1 is KGHDR and CDR2 is SFDVKD. The CDR3 sequence is CATSDRLAGDTDTQYF. In DNA form, the CDR3 reads TGTGCCACCAGTGATCGACTAGCGGGAGATACAGATACGCAGTATTTT.

There are many counts of this clonotype. DNA for the CDR3: TGTGCCAGCAGCTTGGGGTGGGATCAGCCCCAGCATTTT. Its translation: CASSLGWDQPQHF. The chain is built from TRBV7-2 and TRBJ1-5; the D is unclear. The V and J ends lost 3 bases and 5 bases respectively, with 8 bases between them. The CDR3 contains 13 residues. The V gene's germline CDR1 is SGHTA and CDR2 FQGNSA.

This sequence joins TRBV15 and TRBJ1-1, with TRBD1 as a possible D gene (6 bases). Germline V lookup: CDR1 LNHNV, CDR2 YYDKDF (reference sequence). V was shortened by 5 bases and J by 5 bases, with 15 bases between the two germline ends. CDR3 size: 14 residues. This chain's CDR3 is CATSGPGVLTEAFF. DNA of the CDR3: TGTGCCACCAGCGGACCAGGGGTTCTTACTGAAGCTTTCTTT.

This clonotype turned up a few times. The V call is TRBV20-1, the J call TRBJ2-4; the D is unclear. This CDR3 is 13 amino acids long. Per germline, CDR1 DFQATT and CDR2 SNEGSKA (reference sequence). The V gene lost 3 bases and the J gene lost 1 base, with 7 bases spanning the gap. This CDR3 is CSASGEAKNIQYF. The CDR3, as DNA: TGCAGTGCTAGCGGCGAGGCCAAAAACATTCAGTACTTC.

This chain uses TRBV7-9 with TRBJ1-5, with TRBD1 as a possible D gene (6 bases). The V end lost 1 base, the J end lost 3 bases, and 10 bases lay between the germline ends. The CDR3 is 15 amino acids. Germline-derived CDR1 and CDR2 are SEHNR and FQNEAQ (reference sequence). The CDR3 here is CASSLDGGPNQPQHF. The CDR3, as DNA: TGTGCCAGCAGCTTAGATGGGGGCCCCAATCAGCCCCAGCATTTT.

This chain connects TRBV4-3 to TRBJ2-4; weak D call: TRBD2 (5 bases). The germline CDR1 and CDR2 sequences are LGHNA and YSLEER. Trimming removed 0 bases at V and 7 bases at J, with 13 bases between. CDR3 length: 15 residues. Written as DNA, the CDR3 is TGCGCCAGCAGCCAAGATCGTCTAGCTCGTAACATTCAGTACTTC. Translated: CASSQDRLARNIQYF.

The sample holds many counts of this clonotype. The chain carries TRBV13 and TRBJ2-6, with D tentatively TRBD1 (6 bases). CDR1 is PRHDT and CDR2 is FYEKMQ in the germline V gene (reference sequence). The CDR3 runs 17 residues. Trimming cost V 5 bases and J 0 bases, with 14 bases left between them. In DNA, the CDR3 is TGTGCCAGCAGCCCTCGTTGGGACACCTCTGGGGCCAACGTCCTGACTTTC. Amino acid sequence: CASSPRWDTSGANVLTF.

This clonotype was seen only a few times. CDR3 loop: CASSQDRGAEQFF. The CDR3 DNA reads as TGTGCCAGCAGCCAAGACAGGGGTGCTGAGCAGTTCTTC. The chain carries TRBV12-3 or TRBV12-4 and TRBJ2-1; 8 bases match TRBD1. With V trimmed by 6 bases and J by 9 bases, 7 bases remained unmatched. The CDR3 contains 13 residues.